This T cell receptor beta chain stems from a study of human T cells and chemical hapten exposure. Whole-study context: Throughout the approximately 25-week study, diphenylcyclopropenone was applied weekly to the patients' scalps. Upper-back patch tests with 0.01% DPC were read at 6 days.

As for time point: patch test 1, 2 weeks after DPC sensitization. Treatment meaning: therapeutic diphenylcyclopropenone sensitization with weekly scalp DPC. Each cDNA molecule in the library carried unique molecular identifiers. One entry per CDR3 protein, called by TCRdb with MiXCR from the RACE reads. Of around 190,000 distinct CDR3 sequences in the sample, 20% to 25% were seen once. The CDR3 runs to 14 residues. Germline V gene sequence: CDR1 MNHEY, CDR2 SVGEGT. J was trimmed by 6 bases and V by 7 bases; bases with no gene match: 8. A few counts support this clonotype. The TCR sequence derives from a woman in her forties or fifties with alopecia areata. Some clones in this sample may be carry-over from other donors' samples. Specimen: whole blood, collected in connection with sensitization to the hapten diphenylcyclopropenone (DPC). The rearrangement links TRBV6-2 or TRBV6-3 to TRBJ1-5; 8 nucleotides match TRBD1. The CDR3, as DNA: TGTGCCAGCACTATGAACAGGGGGAGTCAGCCCCAGCATTTT. This gives the protein CASTMNRGSQPQHF.